Here is one T cell receptor (beta chain) with its context. Its antigen is unknown. These data originate in a study of graft-versus-host responses after intestinal transplantation. Study context: Recipients were given multivisceral, liver-intestinal, or isolated intestinal transplants. Notes on the study in general: Recipient marrow showed GvH clones, some seen first in ileum or blood. Graft-donor T cell macrochimerism in patients accompanied high graft-versus-host to host-versus-graft clonal ratios in allografts. Early post-transplant HvG declines tracked with peak circulating GvH clone levels.

Germline loops: CDR1 MNHNS, CDR2 SASEGT. With 2 bases clipped from V and 3 bases from J, the junction kept 16 bases outside the gene matches. CDR3 length equals 18 residues. The data were produced by immunoSEQ multiplex PCR, yet TCRdb's version contains in-frame clones alone and is incomplete. The sample records 70,000 to 95,000 clones, 90% to 95% being singletons. V gene TRBV6-1 combines with J gene TRBJ2-7, with 7 nucleotides matching TRBD1. The TCR originated in a human donor who was the organ donor for an intestinal transplant. Sequences were derived from unstimulated CD8+ T cells sorted from spleen or lymph node cells, sampled before transplant. The CDR3 nucleotides are TGTGCCAGCAGTGAAAGGGTCGGTCCAGGGGGTTATTACTACGAGCAGTACTTC. The encoded protein is CASSERVGPGGYYYEQYF.